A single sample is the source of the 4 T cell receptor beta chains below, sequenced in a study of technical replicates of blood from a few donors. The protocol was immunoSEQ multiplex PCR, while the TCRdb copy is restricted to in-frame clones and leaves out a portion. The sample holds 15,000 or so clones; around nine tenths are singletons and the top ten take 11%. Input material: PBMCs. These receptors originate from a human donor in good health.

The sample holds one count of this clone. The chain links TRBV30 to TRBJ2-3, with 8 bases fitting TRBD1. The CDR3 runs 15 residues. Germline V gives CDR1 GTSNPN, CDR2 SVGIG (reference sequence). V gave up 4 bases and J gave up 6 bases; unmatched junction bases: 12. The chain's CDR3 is CAWNIGTGPSDTQYF. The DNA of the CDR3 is TGTGCCTGGAATATCGGGACAGGTCCTTCGGATACGCAGTATTTT.

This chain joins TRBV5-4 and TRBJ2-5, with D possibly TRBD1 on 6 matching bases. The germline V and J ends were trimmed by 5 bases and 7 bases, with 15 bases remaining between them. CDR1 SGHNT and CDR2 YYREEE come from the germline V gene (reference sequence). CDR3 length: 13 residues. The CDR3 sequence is CASRRQEEGTQYF. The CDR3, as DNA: TGTGCCAGCAGGCGACAGGAGGAAGGGACCCAGTACTTC.

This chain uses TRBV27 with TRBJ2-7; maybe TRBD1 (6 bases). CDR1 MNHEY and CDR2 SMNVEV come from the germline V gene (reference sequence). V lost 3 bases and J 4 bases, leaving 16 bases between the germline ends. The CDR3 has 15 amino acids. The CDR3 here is CASSLPQGIPYEQYF. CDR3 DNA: TGTGCCAGCAGTTTGCCCCAGGGGATCCCTTACGAGCAGTACTTC.

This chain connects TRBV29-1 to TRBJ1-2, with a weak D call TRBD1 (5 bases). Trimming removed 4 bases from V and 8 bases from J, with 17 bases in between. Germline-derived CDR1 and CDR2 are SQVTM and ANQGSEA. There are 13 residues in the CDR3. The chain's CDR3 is CSVAGVGLGGYTF. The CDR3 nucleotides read TGCAGCGTTGCTGGGGTGGGACTGGGAGGCTACACCTTC.